What follows are 5 T cell receptor beta chains derived from one specimen sequenced in a study of blood T cell repertoires in acute mononucleosis. Study-wide points: GLC-BM-specific selection apparently combined TCR alpha and beta motifs.

Noted time point: convalescence about 6 months (5-8 months) after acute presentation (visit 7). Produced via immunoSEQ multiplex PCR; TCRdb's table is partial and in-frame only. Among 1,500 to 2,000 clones, 25% were seen once, and the ten largest hold around a quarter. The input for sequencing was EBV GLC epitope tetramer+ CD8+ T cells sorted from PBMCs, taken during convalescence from infectious mononucleosis. This sample's subset: CD8 T cells binding tetramer with EBV BMLF1 280-288 peptide (GLC-BM). The origin of the receptors is a woman under 30 with infectious mononucleosis caused by EBV.

This clone was seen many times. Given a much more abundant clone one base away, this may be a read error. The V gene is TRBV7-2, the J gene TRBJ2-1, with TRBD2 matching 8 bases. CDR3 size: 15 residues. Germline CDR1 SGHTA, CDR2 FQGNSA. CDR3 sequence: CASSRTSGSVYEQLF. In DNA, the CDR3 is TGTGCCAGCAGCCGGACAAGCGGGAGTGTCTATGAGCAGCTCTTC.

About this clone itself: A far larger clone is one base from this, pointing to a likely read error. Other DNA sequences in the sample encode the same CDR3. This chain joins TRBV7-2 and TRBJ2-7; D could derive from TRBD1 or TRBD2 (6 bases each). CDR1 SGHTA and CDR2 FQGNSA come from the germline V gene. V gave up 3 bases and J gave up 5 bases, with 14 bases separating them. The CDR3 contains 14 residues. As DNA, the CDR3 is TGTGCCAGCAGCTTGGCCCTCGGGGGCCACGAGCAGTACTTC. It codes for CASSLALGGHEQYF. The variable domain in full, completed from reference TRBV7-2 and TRBJ2-7, reads GAGVSQSPSNKVTEKGKDVELRCDPISGHTALYWYRQSLGQGLEFLIYFQGNSAPDKSGLPSDRFSAERTGGSVSTLTIQRTQQEDSAVYLCASSLALGGHEQYFGPGTRLTVT.

Concerning this clone: This may be a read error: a much more frequent sequence differs by one nucleotide. Other DNA variants within this sample encode the same CDR3. The chain has TRBV29-1 and TRBJ1-1, with 7 positions matching TRBD1. V was pared by 6 bases and J by 3 bases, with 7 bases of the junction left unmatched. Per the germline V gene, CDR1 is SQVTM and CDR2 is ANQGSEA. The CDR3 sequence is 13 residues long. CDR3 loop: CSVGGQAYTEAFF. The DNA of the CDR3 is TGCAGCGTGGGTGGACAGGCGTACACTGAAGCTTTCTTT. The whole variable domain, remainder taken from reference TRBV29-1 and TRBJ1-1, is SAVISQKPSRDICQRGTSLTIQCQVDSQVTMMFWYRQQPGQSLTLIATANQGSEATYESGFVIDKFPISRPNLTFSTLTVSNMSPEDSSIYLCSVGGQAYTEAFFGQGTRLTVV.

Remarks on this clone: This likely reflects a read error, since a far larger clone is one base away. The V call is TRBV4-3, the J call TRBJ2-7; 12 positions agree with TRBD2. The CDR3 totals 15 residues. V lost 4 bases, J lost 3 bases, and 4 bases stayed unmatched. Germline V gene sequence: CDR1 LGHNA, CDR2 YSLEER. CDR3 in amino acids: CASSPTSGSVYEQYF. The CDR3 DNA reads TGCGCCAGCAGCCCGACTAGCGGGAGTGTCTACGAGCAGTACTTC.

On this clone itself: It differs at one base from a far larger clone, so likely a read error. This rearrangement joins TRBV4-3 to TRBJ2-1; TRBD2 agrees at 12 bases. The junction had 6 bases not matched to a gene; V was cut back by 4 bases and J by 2 bases. Per germline, CDR1 LGHNA and CDR2 YSLEER. The CDR3 is made up of 17 amino acids. The CDR3 protein is CASSLGLAGRAYNEQFF. DNA of the CDR3: TGCGCCAGCAGCCTAGGACTAGCGGGGCGCGCCTACAATGAGCAGTTCTTC.